The entry that follows covers one TCR beta chain sequence. The data are from a study of blood T cell repertoires in COVID-19. Study-wide background: PBMCs, B-cell-depleted T cells, or T cells were the source of the cDNA or gDNA that made up the material.

Original data processing: Reference gene primer amplification yielded estimated nucleated cell counts. Assay: immunoSEQ multiplex PCR; the TCRdb copy retains only in-frame clones and omits some. D and trimming were read from the DNA, whereas the V and J calls and clone size are those reported in that table. The table records hundreds of thousands of clones, about 91% of them present only once. The germline CDR1 and CDR2 sequences are MNHEY and SVGEGT. The CDR3 contains 17 residues. The junction had 6 bases not matched to a gene; V was cut back by 6 bases and J by 2 bases. This receptor was taken from a woman in her twenties or thirties with COVID-19, enrolled during active disease. V and J are TRBV6-2 or TRBV6-3 and TRBJ2-3, with 15 bases that match TRBD2. The sequencing input was peripheral blood. CDR3 region: CASSPGLAGGPTDTQYF. The CDR3 DNA is TGTGCCAGCAGCCCCGGACTAGCGGGAGGGCCCACAGATACGCAGTATTTT.